This T cell receptor (beta chain) came from a study of blood T cell repertoires in COVID-19. Background on the study: Acute-phase and convalescent COVID-19 samples originated in the United States, Italy and Spain. PBMCs, B-cell-depleted T cells, or T cells provided the cDNA or gDNA that made up the material.

The CDR3 runs 16 residues. V was pared by 5 bases and J by 4 bases, with 7 bases of the junction left unmatched. Germline lookup yields CDR1 SGHTA and CDR2 FQGNSA. The table lists this clone with a few counts. Original processing methods: Amplification of reference gene primers provided the estimated nucleated cell counts. This table comes from immunoSEQ multiplex PCR, and its TCRdb copy is limited to in-frame clones, with some not included. That table gives V, J and clone size, and the DNA gave D and trimming. Of roughly 170,000 clones listed, roughly four fifths were seen once; the top ten hold about 6.4%.

Sample: peripheral blood. This clonotype originated in a human donor in a cohort sampled during active COVID-19. The V gene is TRBV7-2, the J gene TRBJ2-3; TRBD2 matches at 12 bases. CDR3 sequence reads: CASSKSSGGAADTQYF. The CDR3 DNA is TGTGCCAGCAGCAAGTCTAGCGGGGGGGCAGCAGATACGCAGTATTTT.